This T cell receptor (beta chain) was found in a study of cytomegalovirus exposure and HLA in healthy donors. Points from the study as a whole: Three chains linked to CMV were shown in vitro to be specific for CMV antigens. Sequencing depth roughly uniform across donors was assumed in presence/absence analyses.

All the people who gave samples were healthy bone marrow donors. This clone was detected a few times. As yet, its antigen is unknown. Germline CDR1 reads MGHDK; CDR2 reads SYGVNS. V lost 6 bases and J 0 bases, leaving 11 bases between the germline ends. The CDR3 totals 15 residues. The primer mix had 60 Vbeta and 13 Jbeta primers. Sequencing was performed with immunoSEQ multiplex PCR; in TCRdb, only in-frame clones are kept and a portion is missing. The table shows around 40,000 clones, with about 66% occurring only once. The sequencing sample was made of PBMCs. This TCR was recovered from a man over 45 in good health and CMV-seropositive. The chain links TRBV25-1 to TRBJ1-4, with TRBD1 as a possible D gene (6 bases). The CDR3, as DNA: TGTGCCAGCAGCCGGGACACGTCAACTAATGAAAAACTGTTTTTT. It is translated as CASSRDTSTNEKLFF.